This passage covers 8 T cell receptor beta chains from one sample sequenced in a study of T-cell reconstitution after alpha-beta-depleted transplantation in children. It was with unique molecular identifiers that the TCRbeta library was prepared. TCRdb redid the calling of the PCR reads with MiXCR, one entry per CDR3 protein. The table shows about 240,000 distinct CDR3 sequences, with about 25% occurring only once. The specimen was PBMCs, collected before TCRalphabeta/CD19-depleted stem cell transplant. These receptor sequences come from a girl aged 2-10 years with Fanconi anemia, due to receive a stem cell transplant.

This clonotype has only a few counts. The chain is built from TRBV5-1 and TRBJ2-1, with D perhaps TRBD2 (5 bases). Germline V gives CDR1 SGHRS, CDR2 YFSETQ. The CDR3 length is 14 residues. V lost 3 bases and J 8 bases, leaving 15 bases between the germline ends. The CDR3 sequence is CASSSHVPEDEQFF. The CDR3 nucleotides read TGCGCCAGCAGCTCCCACGTCCCGGAGGATGAGCAGTTCTTC.

This clonotype was seen ten or more times. The rearrangement joins TRBV7-2 to TRBJ2-4, with 8 bases lining up with TRBD1. The CDR3 covers 14 residues. The J segment lost 0 bases and the V segment lost 6 bases, leaving 1 base of the junction unmatched. Germline CDR1 and CDR2: SGHTA and FQGNSA. Here the CDR3 DNA reads TGTGCCAGCAGTGGGACAGGAGCCAAAAACATTCAGTACTTC. Amino acid sequence: CASSGTGAKNIQYF.

This clonotype was detected only a few times. The CDR3 nucleotides read TGCAGCGTTGTTAAGGCAGGGAGCACAGATACGCAGTATTTT. The encoded protein is CSVVKAGSTDTQYF. This sequence joins TRBV29-1 and TRBJ2-3, with a tentative D call TRBD1 (5 bases). The CDR3 consists of 14 residues. Germline assignment: CDR1 SQVTM and CDR2 ANQGSEA. Trimming removed 4 bases at V and 0 bases at J, with 11 bases between.

The sample holds many counts of this clonotype. The chain recombines TRBV7-3 with TRBJ2-3; D not resolved. CDR1 and CDR2 from the germline V gene are SGHTA and FQGTGA. Trimming took 4 bases from V and 9 from J, leaving 11 bases between them. This CDR3 is built from 12 residues. The CDR3 region has the DNA TGTGCCAGCAGCTCCCCTTTTGGGACGCAGTATTTT. Translation gives CASSSPFGTQYF.

This clonotype was found many times. The V and J genes are TRBV7-3 and TRBJ2-2; TRBD1 might be the D (5 bases). Trimming took off 5 bases at V and 7 bases at J, with 14 bases between the two ends. The CDR3 contains 14 residues. Germline CDR1 reads SGHTA; CDR2 reads FQGTGA. CDR3 coding DNA: TGTGCCAGCAGCGCCTCACAGGTTCACGGGGAGCTGTTTTTT. Translating gives CASSASQVHGELFF.

The chain has TRBV29-1 and TRBJ1-4; the D gene is possibly TRBD1 (6 bases). V lost 7 bases to trimming and J lost 3 bases, with 12 bases between them. The CDR3 sequence is 13 residues long. The germline V gene encodes CDR1 SQVTM and CDR2 ANQGSEA. The CDR3 loop is CSAQQGSNEKLFF. The CDR3 DNA follows: TGCAGCGCCCAACAGGGCTCTAATGAAAAACTGTTTTTT.

The CDR3 nucleotides read TGTGCCAGCAGTTACTCCCGACTAGCCAAGACCCAGTACTTC. It codes for CASSYSRLAKTQYF. The chain carries TRBV6-2 or TRBV6-3 and TRBJ2-5, with 7 positions matching TRBD2. V trimming: 0 bases; J trimming: 6 bases; junction bases outside the gene matches: 4. In germline, CDR1 is MNHEY, CDR2 SVGEGT. The CDR3 sequence is 14 residues long.

The table lists this clonotype with many counts. The chain's CDR3 is CASSGGDRDYEQYF. DNA for the CDR3: TGTGCCAGCAGTGGCGGGGACAGGGACTACGAGCAGTACTTC. The gene calls are TRBV25-1 and TRBJ2-7; 9 nucleotides agree with TRBD1. The CDR3 covers 14 residues. The V gene's germline CDR1 is MGHDK and CDR2 SYGVNS. After removal of 4 bases from V and 3 bases from J, the junction contained 4 bases not matched to a gene.